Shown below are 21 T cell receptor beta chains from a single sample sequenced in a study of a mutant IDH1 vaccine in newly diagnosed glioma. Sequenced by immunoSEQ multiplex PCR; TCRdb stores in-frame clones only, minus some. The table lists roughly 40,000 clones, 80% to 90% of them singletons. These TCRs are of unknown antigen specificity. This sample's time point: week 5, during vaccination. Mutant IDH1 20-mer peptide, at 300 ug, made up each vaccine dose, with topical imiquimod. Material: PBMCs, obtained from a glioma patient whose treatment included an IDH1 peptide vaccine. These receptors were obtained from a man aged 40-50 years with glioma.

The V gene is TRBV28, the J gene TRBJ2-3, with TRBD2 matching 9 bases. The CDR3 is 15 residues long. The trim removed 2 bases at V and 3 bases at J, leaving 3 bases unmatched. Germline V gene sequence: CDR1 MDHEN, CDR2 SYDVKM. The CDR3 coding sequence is TGTGCCAGCAGTTTACTAGCGGGACCGACAGATACGCAGTATTTT. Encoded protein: CASSLLAGPTDTQYF.

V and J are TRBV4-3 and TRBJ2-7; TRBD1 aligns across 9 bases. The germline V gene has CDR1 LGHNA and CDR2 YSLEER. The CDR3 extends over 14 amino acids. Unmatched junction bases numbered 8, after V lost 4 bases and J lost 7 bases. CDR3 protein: CASSPGDRAGEQYF. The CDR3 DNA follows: TGCGCCAGCAGCCCGGGGGACAGGGCGGGGGAGCAGTACTTC.

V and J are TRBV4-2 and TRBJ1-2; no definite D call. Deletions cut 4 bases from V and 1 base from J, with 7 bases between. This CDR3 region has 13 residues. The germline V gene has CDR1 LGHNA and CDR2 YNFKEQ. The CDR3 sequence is CASSRTSNYGYTF. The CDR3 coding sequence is TGTGCCAGCAGCCGTACAAGTAACTATGGCTACACCTTC.

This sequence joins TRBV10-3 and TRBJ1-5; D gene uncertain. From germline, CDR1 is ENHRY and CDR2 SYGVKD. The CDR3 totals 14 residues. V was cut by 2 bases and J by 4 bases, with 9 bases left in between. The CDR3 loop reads CAISETPLNQPQHF. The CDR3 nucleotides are TGTGCCATCAGTGAGACGCCTTTGAATCAGCCCCAGCATTTT.

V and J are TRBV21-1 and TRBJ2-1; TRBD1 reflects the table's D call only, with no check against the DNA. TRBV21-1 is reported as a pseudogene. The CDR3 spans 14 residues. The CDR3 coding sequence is TGTGCCAGCAGCAAAGTTGCCAGCTACAATGAGCAGTTCTTC. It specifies CASSKVASYNEQFF.

The CDR3 coding sequence is TGTGCCAGCAGCGACCCCCGGAAGGCCACCGGGGAGCTGTTTTTT. Protein sequence: CASSDPRKATGELFF. The chain carries TRBV7-9 and TRBJ2-2; D ambiguous. Looked up from germline, CDR1 is SEHNR and CDR2 is FQNEAQ (reference sequence). Trimming took 5 bases from V and 4 from J, leaving 14 bases between them. The CDR3 length is 15 residues.

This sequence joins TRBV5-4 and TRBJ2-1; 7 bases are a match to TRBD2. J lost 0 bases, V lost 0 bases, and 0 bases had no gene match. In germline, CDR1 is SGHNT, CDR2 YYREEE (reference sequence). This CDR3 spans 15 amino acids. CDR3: CASSLGGSSYNEQFF. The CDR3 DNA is TGTGCCAGCAGCTTGGGCGGGAGCTCCTACAATGAGCAGTTCTTC.

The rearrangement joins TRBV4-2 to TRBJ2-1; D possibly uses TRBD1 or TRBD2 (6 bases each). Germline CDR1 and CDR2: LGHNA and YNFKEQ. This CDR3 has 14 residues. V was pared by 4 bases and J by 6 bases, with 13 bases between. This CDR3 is CASSRQGRFNEQFF. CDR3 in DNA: TGTGCCAGCAGCCGGCAGGGGAGGTTCAATGAGCAGTTCTTC.

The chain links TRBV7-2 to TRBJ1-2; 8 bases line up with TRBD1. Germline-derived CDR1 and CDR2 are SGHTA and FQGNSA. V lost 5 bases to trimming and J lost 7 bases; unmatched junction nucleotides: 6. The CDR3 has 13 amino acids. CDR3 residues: CASSQGQGGGYTF. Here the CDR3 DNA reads TGTGCCAGCAGCCAAGGACAGGGCGGTGGCTACACCTTC.

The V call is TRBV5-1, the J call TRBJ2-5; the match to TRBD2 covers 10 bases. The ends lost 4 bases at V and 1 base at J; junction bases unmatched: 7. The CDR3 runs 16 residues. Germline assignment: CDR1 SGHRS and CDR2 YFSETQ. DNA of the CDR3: TGCGCCAGCAGCCCTAGCGGGAGCGCGGTCCAAGAGACCCAGTACTTC. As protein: CASSPSGSAVQETQYF.

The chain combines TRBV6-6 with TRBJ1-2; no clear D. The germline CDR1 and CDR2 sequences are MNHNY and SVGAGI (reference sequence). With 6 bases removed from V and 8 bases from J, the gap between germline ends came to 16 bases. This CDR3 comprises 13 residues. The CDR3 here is CASSPAPVFGYTF. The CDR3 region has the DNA TGTGCCAGCAGCCCCGCGCCGGTATTCGGCTACACCTTC.

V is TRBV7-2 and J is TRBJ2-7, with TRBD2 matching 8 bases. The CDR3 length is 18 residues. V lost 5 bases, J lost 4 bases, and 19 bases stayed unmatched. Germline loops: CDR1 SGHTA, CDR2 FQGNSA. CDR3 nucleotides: TGTGCCAGCAGCCCCCCCTCGTTGCGGGGGGTTCGAAGGTACGAGCAGTACTTC. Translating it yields CASSPPSLRGVRRYEQYF.

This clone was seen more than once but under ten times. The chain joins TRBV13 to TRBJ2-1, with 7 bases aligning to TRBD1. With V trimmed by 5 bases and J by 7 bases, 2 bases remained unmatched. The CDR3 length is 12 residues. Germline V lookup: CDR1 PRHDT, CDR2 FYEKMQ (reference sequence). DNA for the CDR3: TGTGCCAGCAGCCAGACAGGGAATGAGCAGTTCTTC. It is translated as CASSQTGNEQFF.

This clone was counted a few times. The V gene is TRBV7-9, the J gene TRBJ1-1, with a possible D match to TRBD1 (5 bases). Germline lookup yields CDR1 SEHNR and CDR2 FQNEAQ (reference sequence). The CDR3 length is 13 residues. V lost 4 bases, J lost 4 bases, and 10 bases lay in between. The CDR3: CASSSTAITEAFF. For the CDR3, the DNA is TGTGCCAGCAGCTCGACAGCGATCACTGAAGCTTTCTTT.

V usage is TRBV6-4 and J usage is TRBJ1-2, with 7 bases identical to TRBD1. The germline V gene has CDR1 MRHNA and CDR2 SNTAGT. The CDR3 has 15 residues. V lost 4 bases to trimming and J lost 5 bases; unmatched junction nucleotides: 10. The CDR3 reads CASSVGTTGSYGYTF. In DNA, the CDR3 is TGTGCCAGCAGTGTGGGGACGACAGGGTCGTATGGCTACACCTTC.

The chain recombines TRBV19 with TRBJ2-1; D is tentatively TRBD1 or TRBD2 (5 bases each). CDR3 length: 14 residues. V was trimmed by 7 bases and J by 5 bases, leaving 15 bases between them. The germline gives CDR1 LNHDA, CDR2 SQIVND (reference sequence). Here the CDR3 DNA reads TGTGCCAGTAAGACGGGACCGACTCACAATGAGCAGTTCTTC. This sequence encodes CASKTGPTHNEQFF.

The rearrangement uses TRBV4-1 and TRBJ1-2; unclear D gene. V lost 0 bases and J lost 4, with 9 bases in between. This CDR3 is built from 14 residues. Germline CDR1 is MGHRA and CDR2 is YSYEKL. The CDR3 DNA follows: TGCGCCAGCAGCCAAGATATGCGGACCTATGGCTACACCTTC. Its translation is CASSQDMRTYGYTF.

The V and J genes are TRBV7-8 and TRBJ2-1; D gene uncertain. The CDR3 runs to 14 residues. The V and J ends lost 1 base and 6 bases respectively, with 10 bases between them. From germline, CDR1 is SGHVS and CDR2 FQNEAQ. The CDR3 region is CASSLGTAGNEQFF. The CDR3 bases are TGTGCCAGCAGCTTAGGGACCGCCGGCAATGAGCAGTTCTTC.

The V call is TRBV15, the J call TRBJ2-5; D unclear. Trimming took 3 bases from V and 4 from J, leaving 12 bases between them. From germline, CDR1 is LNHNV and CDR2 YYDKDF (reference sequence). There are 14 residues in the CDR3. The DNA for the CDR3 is TGTGCCACCAGCAGTATGGCGGTTCTAGAGACCCAGTACTTC. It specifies CATSSMAVLETQYF.

The CDR3 region has the DNA TGTGCCAGCAGCTGGGACAGGGCCTACGAGCAGTACTTC. As protein: CASSWDRAYEQYF. This sequence joins TRBV11-2 and TRBJ2-7; 9 nucleotides match TRBD1. The CDR3 sequence is 13 residues long. Germline trimming cut 4 bases from V and 2 bases from J; bases unmatched to any gene: 0. CDR1 SGHAT and CDR2 FQNNGV come from the germline V gene.

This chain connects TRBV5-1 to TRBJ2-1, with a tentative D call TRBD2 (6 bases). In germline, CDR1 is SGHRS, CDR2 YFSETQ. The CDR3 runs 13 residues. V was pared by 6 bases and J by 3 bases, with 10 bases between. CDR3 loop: CASTFSGYNEQFF. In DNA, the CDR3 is TGCGCCAGCACCTTTAGCGGCTACAATGAGCAGTTCTTC.